This TCR beta chain was sequenced for a study of shared clonotypes between healthy human individuals (dated by TCRdb to 2020 to 2021). In the study overall: Two women and a few men aged 18 to 49 years were included in the cohort. To estimate repertoire size and how much clonotype sharing occurs between individuals, the study deeply sequenced the blood TCR repertoires of several healthy adults. To increase sequencing depth and limit assay-specific biases, different laboratories used diverse techniques to prepare libraries and sequence TCR repertoires. Per donor, leukapheresis produced somewhere between about 0.8 and 9 billion PBMCs. For each donor, CD4 naive and CD4 memory were each run on three plates, CD8 naive on two plates, and CD8 memory on one plate.

Comments on this clone: What antigen it recognizes has not been identified. Base qualities are not at hand, and no much larger clone is one base apart.

The CDR1 and CDR2 encoded by the germline V gene are SGDLS and YYNGEE. The CDR3, cysteine through phenylalanine, is 16 amino acids long. CDR3 DNA is the only sequence kept; it has 48 bases, read in frame from the first base. V trim: 3 bases; J trim: 5 bases; unmatched bases: 10. General conclusions and limits of the study: Because the study included only a small number of donors, the genetic and exposure-history diversity represented was limited. Pairwise subsampling indicated that sequencing depth was expected to affect the degree of clonotype sharing among donors. Rarefaction of sorted-subset datasets indicated incomplete sequencing despite the large sequencing depth. Sampling was restricted to blood, and TCR repertoires in tissue are likely to differ from TCR repertoires in blood. Compared with non-shared clonotypes, the clonotypes found in all four sorted-subset donors had higher generation probabilities. Naive subsets generally had larger estimated clonotype richness than memory subsets did. When several donors were compared, the shared fraction of clonotypes was around 5.1% for naive CD4, about 4% for naive CD8, 2% to 2.5% for memory CD4, and around 0.4% for memory CD8.

Donors were healthy HIV-negative adults with no recently reported acute infections or vaccinations. Only Caucasian adults living in Nashville, Tennessee, USA were represented among the donors. Magnetic negative selection was used to enrich CD4+ T cells, after which naive cells were positively selected on CD45RA and the negative fraction became the memory subset. Blood was obtained by leukapheresis, after which PBMCs were separated by Ficoll-Histopaque density gradient centrifugation and cryopreserved in liquid nitrogen vapor phase. Analytical flow cytometry was used to check the purity and quantity of each magnetically sorted T cell population. From each sorted fraction, genomic DNA was isolated and quantified by UV absorbance on a Nanodrop 2000c. Using the deep immunoSEQ assay, multiplex PCR amplified TCR CDR3 regions from genomic DNA. Extracted genomic DNA from each cell subset was spread evenly across all wells of several immunoSEQ 96-well plates, with each plate serving as a replicate. For sorted subsets, around 200 ng genomic DNA, equal to 25,000 to 35,000 T cell genomes, was loaded into each replicate PCR. Purified libraries were measured with a Qubit 3.0 fluorometer, size-checked on a Bioanalyzer 2100, and measured again with the KAPA Library Quantification kit. Every immunoSEQ 96-well plate was sequenced on a separate single-read 150-cycle Illumina NextSeq 550 flow cell. In the original analysis: Because the immunoSEQ output held only junctional sequences and lacked quality scores, the filtering could not match the filtering applied to full-length reads. To assign V/J genes and CDR3, sequences were annotated using PyIR, a Python wrapper for IgBLAST v1.9, with IMGT germline references. Reads were removed for weak V/J assignments (E-value above 1e-6), missing CDR3, stop codons, out-of-frame junctions, or ambiguous translated residues. V3J clonotypes were defined as sequences sharing the same inferred V gene, J gene, and CDR3 amino acid sequence. Percentage overlap between repertoires was calculated by dividing the number of shared unique clonotypes by the size of the smaller repertoire. Three approaches were used to assess repertoire richness: RTK rarefaction, the Chao1 estimator, and Recon v2.1 estimates of unobserved clonotypes. For all TCRbeta clonotypes obtained by the gDNA method from a few donors, generation probabilities were computed with OLGA. In TCRdb, the immuneACCESS table is reduced to in-frame sequences with V and J assigned. These tables do not hold every clone; where another copy was compared, an unresolved V gene accounts for under half, and the others remain unexplained. V and J calls and clone size follow that table, whereas D and trimming were derived from the DNA. The sample records some 500,000 clones, approximately 95% of which are singletons. The ten largest clones capture 0.05% to 0.07% of the sample.

The sequence came from a woman in her twenties or thirties in good health. Material for sequencing was naive CD4+ T cells sorted from blood. Reading the label with the study, this specimen's cell subset or site is: CD45RA+ positively selected. The chain was built from TRBV9 and TRBJ2-5, and 10 junctional nucleotides match TRBD2. The CDR3 protein: CASSESGRADGETQYF. The sequenced DNA is TGTGCCAGCAGCGAGAGCGGGAGGGCCGATGGGGAGACCCAGTACTTC. Reference TRBV9 and TRBJ2-5 genes cover what lies past the CDR3, so the full variable domain is DSGVTQTPKHLITATGQRVTLRCSPRSGDLSVYWYQQSLDQGLQFLIQYYNGEERAKGNILERFSAQQFPDLHSELNLSSLELGDSALYFCASSESGRADGETQYFGPGTRLLVL.